This T cell receptor beta chain was obtained from a study of T cell changes during pregnancy in multiple sclerosis. V gave up 3 bases and J gave up 5 bases; unmatched junction bases: 10. The germline V gene encodes CDR1 MGHRA and CDR2 YSYEKL. This CDR3 region has 16 residues. Sequencing used immunoSEQ multiplex PCR; TCRdb keeps in-frame clones, though not all of them. This sample carries 64,000 or so clones, almost 97% of them seen once, and the ten largest clones take around 2.5%. This material consisted of CD8+ T cells from peripheral blood mononuclear cells, taken after pregnancy. The TCR comes from a female donor with multiple sclerosis, enrolled in a pregnancy study. The chain carries TRBV4-1 and TRBJ2-3; 8 nucleotides match TRBD1. The CDR3 DNA follows: TGCGCCAGCAGCCATCCTGACAGGGGACTTCGAGATACGCAGTATTTT. It translates to CASSHPDRGLRDTQYF.